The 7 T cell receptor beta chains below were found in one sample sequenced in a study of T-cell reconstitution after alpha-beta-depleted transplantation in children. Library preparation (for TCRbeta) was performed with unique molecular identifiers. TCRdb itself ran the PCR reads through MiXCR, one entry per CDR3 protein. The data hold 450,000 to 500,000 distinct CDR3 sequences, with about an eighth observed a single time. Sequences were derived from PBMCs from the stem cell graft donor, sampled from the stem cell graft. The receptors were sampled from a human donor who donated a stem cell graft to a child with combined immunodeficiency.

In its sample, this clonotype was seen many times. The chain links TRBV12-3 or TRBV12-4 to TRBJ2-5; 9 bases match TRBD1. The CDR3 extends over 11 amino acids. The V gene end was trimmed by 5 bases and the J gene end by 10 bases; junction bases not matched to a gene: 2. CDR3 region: CASSRDRDQYF. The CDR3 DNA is TGTGCCAGCAGTAGGGACAGGGACCAGTACTTC.

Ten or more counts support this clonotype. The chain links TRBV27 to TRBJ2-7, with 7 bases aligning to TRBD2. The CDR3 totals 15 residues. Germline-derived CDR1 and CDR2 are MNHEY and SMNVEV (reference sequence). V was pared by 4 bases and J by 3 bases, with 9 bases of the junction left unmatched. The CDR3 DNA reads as TGTGCCAGCAGTTCTTACTTTCGGGGGGACTACGAGCAGTACTTC. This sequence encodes CASSSYFRGDYEQYF.

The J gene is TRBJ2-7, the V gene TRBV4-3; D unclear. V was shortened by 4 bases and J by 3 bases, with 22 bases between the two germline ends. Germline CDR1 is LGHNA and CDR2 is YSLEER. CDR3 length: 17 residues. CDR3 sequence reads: CASSRNRPGRANYEQYF. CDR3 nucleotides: TGCGCCAGCAGCCGCAACCGACCCGGACGAGCCAACTACGAGCAGTACTTC.

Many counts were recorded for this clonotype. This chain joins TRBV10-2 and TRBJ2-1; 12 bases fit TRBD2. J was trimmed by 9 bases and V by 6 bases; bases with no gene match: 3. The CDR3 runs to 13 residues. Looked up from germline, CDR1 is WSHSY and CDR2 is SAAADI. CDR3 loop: CASRTSGSSEQFF. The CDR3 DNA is TGCGCCAGCAGGACTAGCGGGAGTAGTGAGCAGTTCTTC.

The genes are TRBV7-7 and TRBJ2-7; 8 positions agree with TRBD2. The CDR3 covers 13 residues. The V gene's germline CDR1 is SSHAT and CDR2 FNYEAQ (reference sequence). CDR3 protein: CGRRRGECGEQYF. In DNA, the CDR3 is TGTGGACGACGGCGGGGGGAGTGTGGCGAGCAGTACTTC.

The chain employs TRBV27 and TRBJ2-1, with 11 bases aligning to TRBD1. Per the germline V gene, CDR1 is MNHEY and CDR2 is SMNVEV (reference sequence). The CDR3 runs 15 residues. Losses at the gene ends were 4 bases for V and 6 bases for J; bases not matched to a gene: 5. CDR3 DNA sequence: TGTGCCAGCAGTTCCTTGGACAGGGGGCTCAATGAGCAGTTCTTC. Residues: CASSSLDRGLNEQFF.

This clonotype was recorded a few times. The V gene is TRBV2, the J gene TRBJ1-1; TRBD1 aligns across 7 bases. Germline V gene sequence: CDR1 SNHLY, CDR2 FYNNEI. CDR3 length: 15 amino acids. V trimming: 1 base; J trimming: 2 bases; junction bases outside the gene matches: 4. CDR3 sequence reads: CASSEDRGPNTEAFF. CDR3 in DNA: TGTGCCAGCAGTGAAGATAGGGGGCCTAACACTGAAGCTTTCTTT.